Listed below are T cell receptor beta chains from one sample, sequenced in a study of blood T cell repertoires in COVID-19. Repertoires were generated with immunoSEQ multiplex PCR, while TCRdb's copy carries only in-frame clones and drops some. The table lists approximately 230,000 clones, 85% to 90% of them singletons, with approximately 1.7% in the top ten. The sequencing input was PBMCs or T cells enriched from blood (not recorded which). All receptors derive from a man aged 40-55 years who had recovered from COVID-19. Both conserved end residues are part of each CDR3. The D gene is left open where the match is weak. Clone sizes are given selectively: once, few, many, or a class where the clone is expanded.

clone_size j_call cdr3_length d_call v_call cdr3_nt cdr3_aa
- TRBJ2-2 16 TRBD2 TRBV7-3 TGTGCCAGCGGTCCCCTAGCGGGGGGACTGACCGGGGAGCTGTTTTTT CASGPLAGGLTGELFF
- TRBJ2-1 16 - TRBV5-6 TGTGCCAGCACGAGACAGGCTACCCTCTCCTACAATGAGCAGTTCTTC CASTRQATLSYNEQFF
- TRBJ1-2 16 - TRBV11-2 TGTGCCAGCAGTCAAGGCTTTTCGGAGTCAGCTTATGGCTACACCTTC CASSQGFSESAYGYTF
- TRBJ2-1 16 - TRBV7-6 TGTGCCAGCAGCAAAACTCGGGACATGATTGGCCATGAGCAGTTCTTC CASSKTRDMIGHEQFF
- TRBJ1-1 13 TRBD1 TRBV14 TGTGCCAGCAGCCTCCTGGACAGGGACGAAGCTTTCTTT CASSLLDRDEAFF
- TRBJ2-5 15 TRBD2 TRBV6-2/TRBV6-3 TGTGCCAGCAGTTACCCGGGGACGGGGGGGAAGACCCAGTACTTC CASSYPGTGGKTQYF
- TRBJ2-2 17 TRBD2 TRBV7-9 TGTGCCAGCAGGCTCCGCTCTAGCGGGGGGAACACCGGGGAGCTGTTTTTT CASRLRSSGGNTGELFF
once TRBJ1-1 11 - TRBV20-1 TGCAGTGTCCAACCCAGGGCTGAAGCTTTCTTT CSVQPRAEAFF
- TRBJ2-5 14 TRBD1 TRBV7-8 TGTGCCAGCAGCCCGACAGGGTGGGGAGAGACCCAGTACTTC CASSPTGWGETQYF
- TRBJ2-3 14 TRBD2 TRBV19 TGTGCCAGTACTCCAGCGGGGGGGGTAGATACGCAGTATTTT CASTPAGGVDTQYF
once TRBJ1-1 14 - TRBV9 TGTGCCAGCAGCTTCAGTTTCAGGGACACTGAAGCTTTCTTT CASSFSFRDTEAFF
once TRBJ1-1 13 - TRBV12-3/TRBV12-4 TGTGCCAGCACCTTAGCCAAGAACACTGAAGCTTTCTTT CASTLAKNTEAFF